Following are 30 T cell receptor beta chains from one sample sequenced in a study of beta chain features in type 1 diabetes. General study points: Researchers report that Type 1 diabetes patients had moderately but significantly shorter TCRB CDR3s across all four CD4+ subsets.

The antigens for these receptors are not known. The study reverse transcribed the entire isolated RNA, so it sequenced expressed TCRB transcripts. Profiling relied on immunoSEQ multiplex PCR, and the TCRdb table lists in-frame clones only, not all of them. The sample comprises hundreds of thousands of clones, roughly an eighth of which are singletons, and 0.017% rests with the top ten. Sequencing was done on a sample of naive CD4+ T cells from blood. The receptors here all came from a man aged 30 to 39 with type 1 diabetes.

This clone was picked up a small number of times. This chain joins TRBV7-2 and TRBJ2-3, with D perhaps TRBD2 (6 bases). Trimming removed 1 base from V and 3 bases from J, with 11 bases in between. The CDR3 has 15 amino acids. Per the germline V gene, CDR1 is SGHTA and CDR2 is FQGNSA. The DNA of the CDR3 is TGTGCCAGCAGCTTAGTACGACTAGAGACAGATACGCAGTATTTT. Residues: CASSLVRLETDTQYF.

This clone was observed a handful of times. V is TRBV9 and J is TRBJ2-1; 8 bases are shared with TRBD2. The germline V gene encodes CDR1 SGDLS and CDR2 YYNGEE. This CDR3 spans 15 amino acids. V lost 3 bases and J lost 2; bases outside the gene matches: 4. This CDR3 reads CASSESGGTYNEQFF. CDR3 in DNA: TGTGCCAGCAGCGAGAGCGGGGGAACCTACAATGAGCAGTTCTTC.

The V gene is TRBV9, the J gene TRBJ2-2; 10 nucleotides match TRBD2. The CDR3 totals 17 residues. The junction had 7 bases not matched to a gene; V was cut back by 0 bases and J by 5 bases. Germline loops: CDR1 SGDLS, CDR2 YYNGEE. As DNA, the CDR3 is TGTGCCAGCAGCGTAGAAGCGGGAGGGAGGCAGACCGGGGAGCTGTTTTTT. Translated: CASSVEAGGRQTGELFF. The full variable domain, completed using reference TRBV9 and TRBJ2-2, is DSGVTQTPKHLITATGQRVTLRCSPRSGDLSVYWYQQSLDQGLQFLIQYYNGEERAKGNILERFSAQQFPDLHSELNLSSLELGDSALYFCASSVEAGGRQTGELFFGEGSRLTVL.

A few counts support this clone. V and J are TRBV27 and TRBJ2-3; D is ambiguous. V lost 2 bases to trimming and J lost 5 bases, with 5 bases between them. Germline-derived CDR1 and CDR2 are MNHEY and SMNVEV (reference sequence). The CDR3 totals 12 residues. CDR3: CASSLTGDTQYF. The CDR3 bases are TGTGCCAGCAGTTTAACCGGAGATACGCAGTATTTT.

The chain employs TRBV5-4 and TRBJ2-2; possibly TRBD1 for D (6 bases). Germline-derived CDR1 and CDR2 are SGHNT and YYREEE (reference sequence). The CDR3 extends over 16 amino acids. V was trimmed by 4 bases and J by 3 bases, leaving 16 bases between them. The CDR3, as DNA: TGTGCCAGCAGCCCTGGGTTGGGACACTACACCGGGGAGCTGTTTTTT. Its translation is CASSPGLGHYTGELFF.

This clone has more than one count but fewer than ten. This rearrangement joins TRBV19 to TRBJ2-7; 9 positions match TRBD1. V lost 6 bases to trimming and J lost 0 bases; unmatched junction nucleotides: 6. The CDR3 is 15 residues long. Germline-derived CDR1 and CDR2 are LNHDA and SQIVND (reference sequence). CDR3: CASRTGTGHSYEQYF. CDR3 DNA: TGTGCCAGTAGAACCGGGACAGGGCACTCCTACGAGCAGTACTTC. Complete variable domain (other parts from reference TRBV19 and TRBJ2-7): DGGITQSPKYLFRKEGQNVTLSCEQNLNHDAMYWYRQDPGQGLRLIYYSQIVNDFQKGDIAEGYSVSREKKESFPLTVTSAQKNPTAFYLCASRTGTGHSYEQYFGPGTRLTVT.

Only a few counts were recorded for this clone. An end of the junction does not agree with germline; a read error may underlie this. The V gene is TRBV7-7, the J gene TRBJ2-2; 7 bases fit TRBD2. Germline CDR1 is SSHAT and CDR2 is FNYEAQ (reference sequence). The CDR3 is made up of 14 amino acids. In nucleotides, the CDR3 is TGTGCTAGCAGCTTAGGGGAGGGCACCGGGGAGCTGTTTTTT. It translates to CASSLGEGTGELFF.

This clone was observed a few times. V gene TRBV4-3 combines with J gene TRBJ2-7, with TRBD2 as a possible D gene (6 bases). Trimming stripped 3 bases from V and 5 bases from J, with 11 bases between. CDR3 length equals 13 residues. Germline assignment: CDR1 LGHNA and CDR2 YSLEER. The CDR3 region has the DNA TGCGCCAGCAGCCACCGGGAGTGGGACGAGCAGTACTTC. It encodes CASSHREWDEQYF.

V and J are TRBV11-2 and TRBJ2-7, with 8 bases that match TRBD2. The ends lost 4 bases at V and 3 bases at J; junction bases unmatched: 17. This CDR3 has 18 residues. CDR1 and CDR2 (germline): SGHAT, FQNNGV. CDR3 loop: CASSSPPARISGSYEQYF. The CDR3 coding sequence is TGTGCCAGCAGCTCCCCCCCGGCTAGGATAAGCGGGAGCTACGAGCAGTACTTC.

This clone was detected a few times. The chain joins TRBV19 to TRBJ1-1; D is unresolved. The V gene's germline CDR1 is LNHDA and CDR2 SQIVND (reference sequence). With 7 bases removed from V and 1 base from J, the gap between germline ends came to 4 bases. The CDR3 covers 11 residues. The CDR3 nucleotides read TGTGCCAGTATCCGGAACACTGAAGCTTTCTTT. Protein: CASIRNTEAFF.

This clone was observed a handful of times. The chain employs TRBV7-2 and TRBJ1-2, with 8 bases fitting TRBD1. The germline V gene has CDR1 SGHTA and CDR2 FQGNSA. The CDR3 has 16 amino acids. V lost 3 bases and J lost 4; bases outside the gene matches: 10. In DNA, the CDR3 is TGTGCCAGCAGCTTGTACGCCAGGGGGCGCAGCTATGGCTACACCTTC. Translated: CASSLYARGRSYGYTF.

The chain recombines TRBV2 with TRBJ2-6, with D possibly matching TRBD1 (6 bases). Germline V lookup: CDR1 SNHLY, CDR2 FYNNEI. V gave up 7 bases and J gave up 0 bases, with 13 bases separating them. There are 16 residues in the CDR3. CDR3 coding DNA: TGTGCCAGCATCAGGGGTCCATCCTCTGGGGCCAACGTCCTGACTTTC. This sequence encodes CASIRGPSSGANVLTF.

The rearrangement links TRBV4-2 to TRBJ2-5; weak D call: TRBD2 (5 bases). The CDR3 contains 15 residues. V was trimmed by 1 base and J by 5 bases, leaving 14 bases between them. Germline CDR1 LGHNA, CDR2 YNFKEQ. DNA of the CDR3: TGTGCCAGCAGCCAAGGAGGACGGAGGAGGGAGACCCAGTACTTC. Its protein is CASSQGGRRRETQYF.

The CDR3 here is CASTYGEGVYEQYF. CDR3 DNA sequence: TGTGCCAGCACCTACGGGGAGGGCGTGTACGAGCAGTACTTC. This chain links TRBV28 with TRBJ2-7; 7 bases line up with TRBD2. The CDR3 has 14 residues. Looked up from germline, CDR1 is MDHEN and CDR2 is SYDVKM. Trimming cost V 7 bases and J 4 bases; bases outside gene matches: 10.

The sample holds a few counts of this clone. V and J are TRBV5-1 and TRBJ2-1; a weak D match, TRBD2 (6 bases). V lost 0 bases to trimming and J lost 4 bases, with 11 bases between them. The CDR3 is 15 amino acids. Germline CDR1 SGHRS, CDR2 YFSETQ. The CDR3 DNA reads as TGCGCCAGCAGCTTGGAAGGGCGGGAATACAATGAGCAGTTCTTC. This sequence encodes CASSLEGREYNEQFF.

This sequence joins TRBV28 and TRBJ2-3; 8 bases agree with TRBD1. CDR1 and CDR2 from the germline V gene are MDHEN and SYDVKM. V lost 10 bases to trimming and J lost 2 bases; unmatched junction nucleotides: 5. The length of the CDR3 is 13 residues. CDR3 in DNA: TGTGCCATCCGGCAGGGGGCCACAGATACGCAGTATTTT. It codes for CAIRQGATDTQYF.

In its sample, this clone was seen a few times. J is TRBJ2-1 and V is TRBV9; no definite D call. This CDR3 is 15 amino acids long. The V end was cut by 0 bases, the J end by 0 bases, with 7 bases between. CDR1 is SGDLS, CDR2 YYNGEE, per germline. The CDR3 protein is CASSVAVNSYNEQFF. CDR3 DNA sequence: TGTGCCAGCAGCGTAGCGGTGAACTCCTACAATGAGCAGTTCTTC.

The chain couples TRBV28 to TRBJ2-5, with no clear D. The V gene lost 8 bases and the J gene lost 5 bases, with 12 bases spanning the gap. The CDR3 covers 12 residues. The germline V gene encodes CDR1 MDHEN and CDR2 SYDVKM. CDR3 nucleotide sequence: TGTGCCAGCGGTGAGGTTGGTGAGACCCAGTACTTC. This sequence encodes CASGEVGETQYF.

This clone was found a few times. The chain couples TRBV4-1 to TRBJ2-1; TRBD2 matches 8 bases. Trimming removed 4 bases from V and 7 bases from J; junction bases left unmatched: 9. This CDR3 contains 15 residues. Germline CDR1 MGHRA, CDR2 YSYEKL. The CDR3 here is CASSLAGRIGNEQFF. CDR3 nucleotides: TGCGCCAGCAGCCTAGCGGGAAGGATTGGAAATGAGCAGTTCTTC.

This clone was observed a handful of times. J is TRBJ1-4 and V is TRBV29-1; 8 bases agree with TRBD1. Germline V gene sequence: CDR1 SQVTM, CDR2 ANQGSEA. V lost 3 bases and J lost 5; bases outside the gene matches: 11. This CDR3 is 16 amino acids long. Written as DNA, the CDR3 is TGCAGCGTTGACTTGACGGGGACAGGAAACAATGAAAAACTGTTTTTT. Encoded protein: CSVDLTGTGNNEKLFF.

This clone turned up a few times. The chain joins TRBV5-1 to TRBJ2-5; TRBD2 agrees at 8 bases. CDR1 is SGHRS, CDR2 YFSETQ, per germline. Trimming cost V 4 bases and J 2 bases; bases outside gene matches: 4. The CDR3 runs 14 residues. CDR3 region: CASSRLAPQETQYF. CDR3 sequence (DNA): TGCGCCAGCAGCAGACTAGCGCCTCAAGAGACCCAGTACTTC.

Only a few counts were recorded for this clone. This chain connects TRBV29-1 to TRBJ1-1; D not certain. Trimming shortened V by 2 bases and J by 0 bases, and 7 bases separated the two germline ends. Germline values: CDR1 SQVTM, CDR2 ANQGSEA. The CDR3 totals 13 residues. CDR3 DNA sequence: TGCAGCGTTGAAAACGGGATGAACACTGAAGCTTTCTTT. It codes for CSVENGMNTEAFF.

The V gene is TRBV7-2, the J gene TRBJ2-7, with a possible D match to TRBD1 (6 bases). Trimming cost V 5 bases and J 2 bases, with 13 bases left between them. This CDR3 comprises 14 residues. CDR1 is SGHTA and CDR2 is FQGNSA in the germline V gene. CDR3 coding DNA: TGTGCCAGCAGCCAAGCAGGGGACACCTACGAGCAGTACTTC. Its protein product is CASSQAGDTYEQYF.

This clone was counted only a few times. J is TRBJ2-7 and V is TRBV28; D might be TRBD2 (6 bases). Looked up from germline, CDR1 is MDHEN and CDR2 is SYDVKM. The CDR3 has 14 amino acids. The germline V and J ends were trimmed by 3 bases and 0 bases, with 9 bases remaining between them. CDR3 in amino acids: CASSFSGYSYEQYF. The CDR3 DNA sequence: TGTGCCAGCAGTTTTAGCGGTTACTCCTACGAGCAGTACTTC.

About this clone: One end of the junction fails to match germline, which may point to a read error. The rearrangement joins TRBV6-1 to TRBJ2-7, with D possibly TRBD2 on 5 matching bases. Germline V lookup: CDR1 MNHNS, CDR2 SASEGT. This CDR3 comprises 12 residues. CDR3 sequence reads: CASSEGGQRFDF. CDR3 nucleotide sequence: TGTGCCAGCAGTGAAGGTGGCCAGCGGTTCGACTTC.

This clone turned up a few times. This chain connects TRBV19 to TRBJ2-3, with 11 bases lining up with TRBD1. V gave up 6 bases and J gave up 2 bases; unmatched junction bases: 7. Germline CDR1 reads LNHDA; CDR2 reads SQIVND (reference sequence). This CDR3 has 16 residues. The CDR3 bases are TGTGCCAGTAGAAGAGGACAGGGGGCGAACACAGATACGCAGTATTTT. This translates into CASRRGQGANTDTQYF.

This clone came up a few times. The chain uses TRBV30 and TRBJ2-5; D unresolved. This CDR3 is built from 12 residues. V gave up 2 bases and J gave up 1 base, with 5 bases separating them. The germline V gene has CDR1 GTSNPN and CDR2 SVGIG (reference sequence). This CDR3 reads CAWSFSQETQYF. For the CDR3, the DNA is TGTGCCTGGAGTTTCAGCCAAGAGACCCAGTACTTC.

For the CDR3, the DNA is TGTGCCAGCAGTTCCGTCCCCGGGACTAGCGGGAGGGCCCTAGAGACCCAGTACTTC. The encoded protein is CASSSVPGTSGRALETQYF. V and J are TRBV27 and TRBJ2-5; TRBD2 agrees at 16 bases. Germline V lookup: CDR1 MNHEY, CDR2 SMNVEV (reference sequence). The CDR3 sequence is 19 residues long. With 4 bases clipped from V and 4 bases from J, the junction kept 12 bases outside the gene matches.

V is TRBV2 and J is TRBJ2-3, with 7 nucleotides matching TRBD2. Trimming took 2 bases from V and 6 from J; bases not matched to a gene: 5. This CDR3 spans 14 amino acids. From germline, CDR1 is SNHLY and CDR2 FYNNEI. CDR3 loop: CASSELRDYDTQYF. Here the CDR3 DNA reads TGTGCCAGCAGTGAACTCCGGGACTACGATACGCAGTATTTT. The whole variable domain, filled in from reference TRBV2 and TRBJ2-3, reads EPEVTQTPSHQVTQMGQEVILRCVPISNHLYFYWYRQILGQKVEFLVSFYNNEISEKSEIFDDQFSVERPDGSNFTLKIRSTKLEDSAMYFCASSELRDYDTQYFGPGTRLTVL.

The chain combines TRBV18 with TRBJ2-3; D gene ambiguous. Trimming took 3 bases from V and 4 from J, leaving 8 bases between them. The CDR3 is made up of 13 amino acids. Germline CDR1 KGHSH, CDR2 LQKENI. The CDR3 sequence is CASSPTEPDTQYF. Written as DNA, the CDR3 is TGTGCCAGCTCACCTACGGAGCCAGATACGCAGTATTTT.